The 24 T cell receptor beta chains listed next were all sequenced from one sample in a study of radiotherapy plus CTLA-4 blockade in lung cancer. Libraries were prepared by immunoSEQ multiplex PCR; TCRdb keeps only in-frame clonotypes and omits some of them. The profile shows about 66,000 clones, about 80% of them singletons. This material consisted of peripheral blood, taken from a patient treated with radiotherapy plus ipilimumab. The receptors were sampled from a human donor with non-small cell lung cancer who had a partial response to radiotherapy plus ipilimumab.

CDR3 DNA: TGTGCCAGCAGCATTGGGACTAGCGGGACAGATACGCAGTATTTT. This encodes CASSIGTSGTDTQYF. The rearrangement joins TRBV7-9 to TRBJ2-3; 12 bases line up with TRBD2. From germline, CDR1 is SEHNR and CDR2 FQNEAQ (reference sequence). The CDR3 contains 15 residues. J lost 3 bases, V lost 5 bases, and 3 bases had no gene match.

The chain combines TRBV5-8 with TRBJ2-7; 10 bases map to TRBD2. This CDR3 has 15 amino acids. V shed 3 bases, J shed 3 bases, and the junction held 6 bases outside the gene matches. Germline CDR1 reads SGHTS; CDR2 reads YDEGEE. The CDR3 DNA follows: TGTGCCAGCAGCTCCCTAGCGGGAGTTAGCTACGAGCAGTACTTC. As protein: CASSSLAGVSYEQYF.

The chain couples TRBV5-4 to TRBJ2-2; 10 nucleotides agree with TRBD1. The CDR3 runs 13 residues. Trimming removed 7 bases from V and 6 bases from J; junction bases left unmatched: 3. Germline V gene sequence: CDR1 SGHNT, CDR2 YYREEE (reference sequence). CDR3 coding DNA: TGTGCCAGCGACAGGGGGCCCTCCGGGGAGCTGTTTTTT. Translating it yields CASDRGPSGELFF.

This clone was observed once. The genes are TRBV28 and TRBJ1-4; possible D gene TRBD1, 5 bases. The CDR3 covers 16 residues. Germline V gene lookup returns CDR1 MDHEN and CDR2 SYDVKM. The V gene lost 5 bases and the J gene lost 0 bases, with 13 bases spanning the gap. The CDR3 protein is CASSPPGNPTNEKLFF. CDR3 coding DNA: TGTGCCAGCAGTCCCCCAGGGAACCCAACTAATGAAAAACTGTTTTTT.

This clone was counted between two and nine times. V gene TRBV13 combines with J gene TRBJ2-7, with D possibly being TRBD1 (6 bases). This CDR3 has 12 residues. Trimming took 0 bases from V and 9 from J, leaving 9 bases between them. Per the germline V gene, CDR1 is PRHDT and CDR2 is FYEKMQ (reference sequence). CDR3 coding DNA: TGTGCCAGCAGCTTAGGGGGCAGGGGGCAGTACTTC. Its protein product is CASSLGGRGQYF.

The chain joins TRBV28 to TRBJ2-5, with a weak D call TRBD2 (7 bases). The CDR3 totals 15 residues. Per the germline V gene, CDR1 is MDHEN and CDR2 is SYDVKM. V shed 6 bases and J shed 7 bases, with 21 bases lying between them. The CDR3 loop is CASSPPGRGKGTQYF. The CDR3, as DNA: TGTGCCAGCAGCCCCCCGGGGAGGGGGAAAGGGACCCAGTACTTC.

This clone has more than one count but fewer than ten. The chain uses TRBV10-3 and TRBJ2-1; TRBD1 matches at 12 bases. The germline CDR1 and CDR2 sequences are ENHRY and SYGVKD. V lost 2 bases to trimming and J lost 9 bases; unmatched junction nucleotides: 8. CDR3 length equals 16 residues. This CDR3 reads CAISETPGQGAVEQFF. The CDR3 DNA sequence: TGTGCCATCAGTGAGACCCCGGGACAGGGGGCTGTTGAGCAGTTCTTC.

This chain uses TRBV2 with TRBJ2-1, with TRBD2 matching 11 bases. Germline trimming cut 8 bases from V and 9 bases from J; bases unmatched to any gene: 9. Germline CDR1 is SNHLY and CDR2 is FYNNEI. CDR3 length equals 14 residues. The CDR3 is CASARLAGGGEQFF. The DNA for the CDR3 is TGTGCCAGCGCACGGCTAGCGGGAGGCGGTGAGCAGTTCTTC. The full variable domain, its missing parts supplied by reference TRBV2 and TRBJ2-1, is EPEVTQTPSHQVTQMGQEVILRCVPISNHLYFYWYRQILGQKVEFLVSFYNNEISEKSEIFDDQFSVERPDGSNFTLKIRSTKLEDSAMYFCASARLAGGGEQFFGPGTRLTVL.

The rearrangement joins TRBV5-1 to TRBJ2-5; D ambiguous. In germline, CDR1 is SGHRS, CDR2 YFSETQ. This CDR3 is built from 14 residues. V gave up 4 bases and J gave up 2 bases, with 12 bases separating them. DNA for the CDR3: TGCGCCAGCAGCCCTGGTGGCAGTCAAGAGACCCAGTACTTC. Amino acid sequence: CASSPGGSQETQYF.

This clone was seen a handful of times. This chain uses TRBV7-2 with TRBJ1-4; D remains unclear. The V gene lost 2 bases and the J gene lost 3 bases, with 10 bases spanning the gap. The CDR3 runs 15 residues. CDR1 and CDR2 from the germline V gene are SGHTA and FQGNSA. CDR3 nucleotide sequence: TGTGCCAGCAGCTTAAAAGCAGGTCCTAATGAAAAACTGTTTTTT. This translates into CASSLKAGPNEKLFF.

The chain combines TRBV28 with TRBJ1-1; D might be TRBD1 (5 bases). This CDR3 contains 13 residues. Trimming stripped 6 bases from V and 10 bases from J, with 18 bases between. Germline V gene lookup returns CDR1 MDHEN and CDR2 SYDVKM. The CDR3 loop is CASSLNRGRRAFF. As DNA, the CDR3 is TGTGCCAGCAGCCTAAATCGGGGGAGGCGAGCTTTCTTT.

Here the CDR3 DNA reads TGTGCCAGCAGTGAATCGGGAACGGGAGGTAACACCGGGGAGCTGTTTTTT. Translated: CASSESGTGGNTGELFF. The J gene is TRBJ2-2, the V gene TRBV25-1; 7 bases line up with TRBD2. The V gene end was trimmed by 1 base and the J gene end by 2 bases; junction bases not matched to a gene: 7. Germline CDR1 reads MGHDK; CDR2 reads SYGVNS. This CDR3 has 17 amino acids.

The chain combines TRBV28 with TRBJ1-4; a possible D gene is TRBD1 (6 bases). The CDR3 totals 15 residues. The germline CDR1 and CDR2 sequences are MDHEN and SYDVKM. V was cut by 10 bases and J by 6 bases, with 21 bases left in between. CDR3 nucleotides: TGTGCCACCTTCCGGGGGGGCGCGAACGATGAAAAACTGTTTTTT. Its translation: CATFRGGANDEKLFF.

This chain joins TRBV5-1 and TRBJ2-3; 11 bases are a match to TRBD2. The ends lost 1 base at V and 5 bases at J; junction bases unmatched: 15. CDR3 length: 19 amino acids. Germline lookup yields CDR1 SGHRS and CDR2 YFSETQ. DNA for the CDR3: TGCGCCAGCAGCTTGTCCCGAGTATCACATCTAGCGGGAGGAGATACGCAGTATTTT. This encodes CASSLSRVSHLAGGDTQYF.

The rearrangement joins TRBV6-6 to TRBJ2-1; the D gene is possibly TRBD2 (6 bases). Germline assignment: CDR1 MNHNY and CDR2 SVGAGI (reference sequence). The CDR3 loop spans 15 amino acids. Trimming shortened V by 6 bases and J by 0 bases, and 12 bases separated the two germline ends. CDR3 in amino acids: CASRRPGSSYNEQFF. CDR3 DNA sequence: TGTGCCAGCAGAAGACCCGGGAGCTCCTACAATGAGCAGTTCTTC.

The chain combines TRBV7-3 with TRBJ2-1, with D possibly matching TRBD2 (6 bases). CDR1 and CDR2 (germline): SGHTA, FQGTGA. The ends were cut back, 1 base at V and 3 bases at J, with 13 bases in the middle. This CDR3 comprises 16 residues. The CDR3 sequence is CASSLMGGVIYNEQFF. In DNA, the CDR3 is TGTGCCAGCAGCTTAATGGGGGGAGTGATCTACAATGAGCAGTTCTTC.

The V and J genes are TRBV6-5 and TRBJ2-3; D is undetermined. Germline-derived CDR1 and CDR2 are MNHEY and SVGAGI. V was clipped by 0 bases and J by 2 bases, with 9 bases between them. The CDR3 runs to 15 residues. CDR3 sequence: CASSYSETTTDTQYF. CDR3 DNA: TGTGCCAGCAGTTACTCGGAGACCACCACAGATACGCAGTATTTT.

The V call is TRBV7-8, the J call TRBJ1-5; 7 positions match TRBD1. The germline V gene encodes CDR1 SGHVS and CDR2 FQNEAQ. There are 14 residues in the CDR3. Trimming at V came to 3 bases and at J to 2 bases, leaving 1 base not matched to a gene. This CDR3 reads CASSFDRGNQPQHF. CDR3 bases: TGTGCCAGCAGCTTCGACAGGGGCAATCAGCCCCAGCATTTT.

The J gene is TRBJ1-2, the V gene TRBV6-5, with D perhaps matching TRBD1 (5 bases). Germline-derived CDR1 and CDR2 are MNHEY and SVGAGI. The V end lost 5 bases, the J end lost 4 bases, and 17 bases lay between the germline ends. The CDR3 loop spans 15 amino acids. The CDR3 nucleotides are TGTGCCAGCAGTCAGGACATTATTAAACCCTATGGCTACACCTTC. It is translated as CASSQDIIKPYGYTF.

This chain connects TRBV5-1 to TRBJ2-5, with 8 bases lining up with TRBD2. From germline, CDR1 is SGHRS and CDR2 YFSETQ. Trimming at V came to 3 bases and at J to 7 bases, leaving 8 bases not matched to a gene. The CDR3 spans 14 residues. The CDR3 protein is CASSSGSGGLTQYF. CDR3 coding DNA: TGCGCCAGCAGCTCGGGGTCGGGGGGGCTGACCCAGTACTTC.

V gene TRBV27 combines with J gene TRBJ2-7; 8 bases fit TRBD1. Trimming took 3 bases from V and 2 from J; bases not matched to a gene: 0. CDR3 length: 13 residues. Germline V lookup: CDR1 MNHEY, CDR2 SMNVEV (reference sequence). The CDR3 sequence: CASSLDRAYEQYF. CDR3 bases: TGTGCCAGCAGTTTGGACAGGGCCTACGAGCAGTACTTC.

This clone was seen only once. The chain links TRBV7-8 to TRBJ2-7; 12 bases are shared with TRBD2. The CDR3 is made up of 17 amino acids. The J segment lost 3 bases and the V segment lost 2 bases, leaving 8 bases of the junction unmatched. The germline V gene encodes CDR1 SGHVS and CDR2 FQNEAQ. The CDR3, as DNA: TGTGCCAGCAGCTTACTAGCGGGAGGGCCTGGGATCTACGAGCAGTACTTC. Residues: CASSLLAGGPGIYEQYF.

This clone was counted between two and nine times. The V call is TRBV2, the J call TRBJ1-1, with 10 nucleotides matching TRBD1. J was trimmed by 12 bases and V by 5 bases; bases with no gene match: 9. There are 13 residues in the CDR3. From germline, CDR1 is SNHLY and CDR2 FYNNEI. Written as DNA, the CDR3 is TGTGCCAGCAGTTTCCGGGACAGGGGTAGAACTTTCTTT. Encoded protein: CASSFRDRGRTFF.

The gene calls are TRBV6-4 and TRBJ2-1; the match to TRBD1 covers 7 bases. The CDR3 runs 15 residues. Germline assignment: CDR1 MRHNA and CDR2 SNTAGT. Trimming removed 2 bases from V and 4 bases from J; junction bases left unmatched: 5. CDR3 amino acids: CASSDQGGGYNEQFF. The CDR3 DNA follows: TGTGCCAGCAGTGACCAAGGGGGCGGTTACAATGAGCAGTTCTTC.